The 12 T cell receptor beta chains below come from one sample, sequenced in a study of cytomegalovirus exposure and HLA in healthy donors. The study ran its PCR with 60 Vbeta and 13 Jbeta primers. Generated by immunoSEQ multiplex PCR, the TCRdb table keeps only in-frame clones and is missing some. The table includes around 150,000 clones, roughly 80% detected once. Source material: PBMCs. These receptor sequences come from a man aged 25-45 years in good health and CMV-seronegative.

The CDR3 DNA reads TGTGCCAGCAGCCCATCATGGGGGCGAAGAACCTATGGCTACACCTTC. Amino acids: CASSPSWGRRTYGYTF. The rearrangement joins TRBV6-4 to TRBJ1-2; tentative D call: TRBD1 (6 bases). Germline CDR1 reads MRHNA; CDR2 reads SNTAGT. This CDR3 is 16 amino acids long. Trimming removed 6 bases from V and 4 bases from J, with 21 bases in between.

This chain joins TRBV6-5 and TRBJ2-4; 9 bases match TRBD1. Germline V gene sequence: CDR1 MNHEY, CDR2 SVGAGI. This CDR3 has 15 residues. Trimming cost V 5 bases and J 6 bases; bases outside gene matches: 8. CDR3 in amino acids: CASSDWTGDLNIQYF. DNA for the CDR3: TGTGCCAGCAGTGACTGGACAGGGGATTTAAACATTCAGTACTTC.

The CDR3 protein is CASSSGHGGEQYF. The CDR3 region has the DNA TGTGCCAGCAGCTCCGGCCACGGGGGAGAGCAGTACTTC. J is TRBJ2-7 and V is TRBV5-4, with D possibly TRBD2 on 6 matching bases. Germline CDR1 and CDR2: SGHNT and YYREEE (reference sequence). This CDR3 has 13 residues. V shed 3 bases and J shed 7 bases, with 14 bases lying between them.

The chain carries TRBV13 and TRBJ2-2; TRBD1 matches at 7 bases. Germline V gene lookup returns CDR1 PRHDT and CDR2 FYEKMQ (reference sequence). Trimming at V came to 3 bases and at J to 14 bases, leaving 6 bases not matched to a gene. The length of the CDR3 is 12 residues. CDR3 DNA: TGTGCCAGCAGCTTGGGTAGGGGGCAACTGTTTTTT. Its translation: CASSLGRGQLFF.

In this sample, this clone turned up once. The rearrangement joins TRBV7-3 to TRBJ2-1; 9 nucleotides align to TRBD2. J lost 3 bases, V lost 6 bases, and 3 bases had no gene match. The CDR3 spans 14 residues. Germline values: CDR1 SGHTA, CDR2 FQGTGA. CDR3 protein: CASSAGGGYNEQFF. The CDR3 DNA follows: TGTGCCAGCAGTGCGGGAGGGGGCTACAATGAGCAGTTCTTC.

In nucleotides, the CDR3 is TGCAGCGTCTGGAACACTGAAGCTTTCTTT. This encodes CSVWNTEAFF. The chain recombines TRBV29-1 with TRBJ1-1; D uncertain. Germline lookup yields CDR1 SQVTM and CDR2 ANQGSEA. The CDR3 is 10 amino acids. The germline V and J ends were trimmed by 6 bases and 1 base, with 3 bases remaining between them.

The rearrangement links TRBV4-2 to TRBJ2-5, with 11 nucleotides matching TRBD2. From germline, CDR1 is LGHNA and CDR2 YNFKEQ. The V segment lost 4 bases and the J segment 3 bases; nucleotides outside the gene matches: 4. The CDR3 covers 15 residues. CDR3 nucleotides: TGTGCCAGCAGCCGAACACTAGCGGGAGAAGAGACCCAGTACTTC. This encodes CASSRTLAGEETQYF.

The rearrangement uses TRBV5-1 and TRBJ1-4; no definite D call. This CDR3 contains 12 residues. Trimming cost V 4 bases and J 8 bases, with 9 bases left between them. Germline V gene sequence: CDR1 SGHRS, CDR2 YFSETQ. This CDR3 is CASSKTGEKLFF. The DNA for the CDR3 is TGCGCCAGCAGCAAGACGGGGGAAAAACTGTTTTTT.

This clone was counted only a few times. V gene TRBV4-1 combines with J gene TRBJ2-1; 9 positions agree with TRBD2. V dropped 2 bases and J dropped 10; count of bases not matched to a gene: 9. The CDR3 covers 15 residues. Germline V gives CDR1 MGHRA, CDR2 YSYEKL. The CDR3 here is CASSQPTSGWGEQFF. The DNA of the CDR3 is TGCGCCAGCAGCCAACCGACTAGCGGTTGGGGGGAGCAGTTCTTC.

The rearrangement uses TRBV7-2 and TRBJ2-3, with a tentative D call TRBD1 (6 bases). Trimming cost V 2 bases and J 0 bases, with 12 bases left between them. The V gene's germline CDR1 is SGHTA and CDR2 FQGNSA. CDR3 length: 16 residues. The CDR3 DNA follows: TGTGCCAGCAGCTTATGGGGGCGGGCTAGCACAGATACGCAGTATTTT. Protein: CASSLWGRASTDTQYF. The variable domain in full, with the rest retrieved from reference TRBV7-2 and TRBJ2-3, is GAGVSQSPSNKVTEKGKDVELRCDPISGHTALYWYRQSLGQGLEFLIYFQGNSAPDKSGLPSDRFSAERTGGSVSTLTIQRTQQEDSAVYLCASSLWGRASTDTQYFGPGTRLTVL.

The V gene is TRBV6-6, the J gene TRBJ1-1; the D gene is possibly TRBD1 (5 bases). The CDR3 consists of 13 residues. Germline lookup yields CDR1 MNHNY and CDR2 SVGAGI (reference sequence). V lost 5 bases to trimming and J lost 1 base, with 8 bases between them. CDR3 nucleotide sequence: TGTGCCAGCAGTAGAGGACAGAACACTGAAGCTTTCTTT. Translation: CASSRGQNTEAFF.

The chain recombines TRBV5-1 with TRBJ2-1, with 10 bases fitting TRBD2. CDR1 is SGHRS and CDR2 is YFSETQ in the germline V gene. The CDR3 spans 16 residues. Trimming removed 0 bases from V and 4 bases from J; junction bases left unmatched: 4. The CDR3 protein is CASSLASGGDYNEQFF. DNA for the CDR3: TGCGCCAGCAGCTTGGCCAGCGGGGGGGATTACAATGAGCAGTTCTTC.